This TCR beta chain emerged from a study of human CD8 memory T cell subsets. By negative magnetic separation, total CD8+ T cells were enriched. There are 15 residues in the CDR3. Germline CDR1 and CDR2: SGHNT and YENEEA. A UMI-labeled 5' RACE approach was the method that produced the TCR beta libraries. Authors' data handling: Each TCR beta library held between roughly 2,800 and 18,000 functional CDR3 beta clonotypes. TCRdb reanalyzed the 5' RACE reads, giving one entry per CDR3 protein sequence and no DNA. The V and J calls and clone size are TCRdb's, not the authors'. Listed are about 5,000 distinct CDR3 sequences; around a quarter falls within the top ten.

What was sequenced was CD8+ T cells from PBMCs. V is TRBV11-3 and J is TRBJ2-1; there is no DNA to check the TCRdb D call of TRBD1. This TCR was sampled from a human donor in good health. CDR3 sequence reads: CASSLRGEPYNEQFF.